The sequence of this T cell receptor beta chain was determined in a study of blood T cell repertoires in COVID-19. Whole-study context: Samples came from the United States, Italy and Spain, spanning acute and convalescent COVID-19. The analysed material was cDNA or gDNA that came from T cells, B-cell-depleted T cells, or PBMCs.

CDR3 size: 14 residues. The trim removed 3 bases at V and 3 bases at J, leaving 6 bases unmatched. Per the germline V gene, CDR1 is SQVTM and CDR2 is ANQGSEA. Original handling: Researchers report that nucleated cell counts were estimated from reference gene primer amplification. TCRdb keeps only in-frame clones here, not all; method: immunoSEQ multiplex PCR. V and J calls and clone size are those listed in that table; D and trimming were worked out from the DNA. The table has roughly 250,000 clones, around 85% seen once. This chain links TRBV29-1 with TRBJ2-7; the match to TRBD1 covers 9 bases. This receptor was taken from a woman between 35 and 50 years old with active or convalescent COVID-19. Sequences were obtained from peripheral blood. The CDR3 DNA is TGCAGCGTTGAGCCCGGGACAGGGCGCTACGAGCAGTACTTC. This encodes CSVEPGTGRYEQYF.